This TCR beta chain was recovered during a study of CD8 T cells in ankylosing spondylitis. MiXCR was run by TCRdb on the 5' RACE reads, yielding one entry per CDR3 protein. Here the sample spans just under 550,000 distinct CDR3 sequences, roughly an eighth being singletons. Per germline, CDR1 MNHEY and CDR2 SMNVEV (reference sequence). V gave up 8 bases and J gave up 5 bases; unmatched junction bases: 11. This CDR3 comprises 14 residues. Worth noting for this clonotype: Antigen specificity is unknown.

Study-wide findings and caveats: Disease-associated clones were reportedly significantly overrepresented in matched ankylosing spondylitis synovial fluid. A motif of 7 or 8 highly homologous TCR beta variants was seen as apparently characteristic of ankylosing spondylitis blood.

The sequence was collected from a male donor with ankylosing spondylitis. Sequenced material: blood, either unsorted or a sorted T cell fraction (not recorded which). The gene calls are TRBV27 and TRBJ1-2; 7 bases map to TRBD1. This CDR3 is CASRSEGAQYGYTF. The CDR3 DNA is TGTGCCAGCCGCTCAGAGGGGGCGCAATATGGCTACACCTTC.